Listed below are T cell receptor beta chains from one sample, sequenced in a study of OX40 agonist ivuxolimab in advanced cancers. Measured with immunoSEQ multiplex PCR; TCRdb has only the in-frame clones, and not every one. This table holds 65,000 to 70,000 clones, around 87% found once. Source: CD4+ or CD8+ T cells sorted from blood, taken in a trial of the OX40 agonist ivuxolimab. These receptors were obtained from an adult with an advanced solid tumor such as melanoma, head and neck, liver or kidney cancer. CDR3s include the opening cysteine and the closing phenylalanine or tryptophan. The D gene is left open where the match is weak. Some rows have no size entry. The others give once, few or many, or a class for an expanded clone.

v_call	cdr3_length	j_call	d_call	clone_size	cdr3_aa	cdr3_nt
TRBV19	14	TRBJ1-2	-	-	CASSIEPFNYGYTF	TGTGCCAGTAGTATTGAGCCTTTTAACTATGGCTACACCTTC
TRBV28	11	TRBJ2-1	-	once	CASSLGVEQFF	TGTGCCAGCAGTTTGGGGGTCGAGCAGTTCTTC
TRBV27	13	TRBJ1-1	-	-	CASTDIDSLEAFF	TGTGCCAGCACCGACATAGACAGTCTTGAAGCTTTCTTT
TRBV7-3	15	TRBJ2-1	-	-	CASSSEATPNNEQFF	TGTGCCAGCAGCTCTGAAGCGACACCCAACAATGAGCAGTTCTTC
TRBV15	12	TRBJ1-2	-	-	CATREGSHGYTF	TGTGCCACCAGAGAGGGGTCCCATGGCTACACCTTC
TRBV13	12	TRBJ2-7	-	-	CASSEASYEQYF	TGTGCCAGCAGTGAAGCGAGTTACGAGCAGTACTTC
TRBV27	13	TRBJ1-1	-	-	CASSLSVNTEAFF	TGTGCCAGCAGTTTGTCCGTGAACACTGAAGCTTTCTTT
TRBV29-1	13	TRBJ2-7	-	-	CSVVPGGSYEQYF	TGCAGCGTTGTACCTGGGGGCTCCTACGAGCAGTACTTC
TRBV4-2	16	TRBJ2-5	-	-	CASAQDQTSVGETQYF	TGTGCCAGCGCACAAGATCAAACCAGCGTAGGGGAGACCCAGTACTTC
TRBV9	14	TRBJ1-1	-	-	CASSVEPMNTEAFF	TGTGCCAGCAGCGTAGAACCAATGAACACTGAAGCTTTCTTT
TRBV29-1	13	TRBJ1-4	-	-	CSVLTGIGEKLFF	TGCAGCGTACTCACCGGTATAGGAGAAAAACTGTTTTTT
TRBV6-5	15	TRBJ2-2	TRBD2	-	CASRLSGGATGELFF	TGTGCCAGCAGACTTAGCGGGGGAGCAACCGGGGAGCTGTTTTTT
TRBV30	17	TRBJ2-3	TRBD1	-	CAWNTGTGILDTDTQYF	TGTGCCTGGAATACCGGGACAGGGATTCTGGACACAGATACGCAGTATTTT
TRBV14	15	TRBJ2-1	TRBD2	once	CASSLMGLAGDEQFF	TGTGCCAGCAGCCTAATGGGACTAGCGGGGGATGAGCAGTTCTTC
TRBV7-8	15	TRBJ1-2	-	-	CASSLQPLFNYGYTF	TGTGCCAGCAGCTTACAACCGTTGTTTAACTATGGCTACACCTTC
TRBV27	14	TRBJ2-5	-	once	CASSLIPKGETQYF	TGTGCCAGCAGTCTGATCCCAAAAGGGGAGACCCAGTACTTC
TRBV6-6	14	TRBJ2-5	-	-	CASSQGSSGETQYF	TGTGCCAGCAGTCAGGGTAGTTCTGGGGAGACCCAGTACTTC
TRBV30	14	TRBJ1-1	TRBD1	-	CASTTGPMNTEAFF	TGTGCATCCACGACAGGGCCTATGAACACTGAAGCTTTCTTT
TRBV5-1	17	TRBJ1-1	TRBD1	few	CASSLPPDRVAFGEAFF	TGCGCCAGCAGCTTGCCCCCCGACAGGGTAGCATTCGGTGAAGCTTTCTTT
TRBV27	14	TRBJ2-2	-	-	CASSFGASTGELFF	TGTGCCAGCAGTTTCGGGGCCAGCACCGGGGAGCTGTTTTTT
TRBV5-1	15	TRBJ2-7	-	-	CASSLAQESSYEQYF	TGCGCCAGCAGCTTGGCACAGGAGAGCTCCTACGAGCAGTACTTC
TRBV5-1	15	TRBJ2-7	-	-	CASSPGEEISYEQYF	TGCGCCAGCAGCCCCGGGGAGGAGATCTCCTACGAGCAGTACTTC
TRBV6-5	13	TRBJ2-7	-	-	CASSYGGPYEQYF	TGTGCCAGCAGTTACGGGGGACCCTACGAGCAGTACTTC
TRBV29-1	14	TRBJ2-7	-	-	CSVVFSEATYEQYF	TGCAGCGTTGTGTTTAGCGAGGCGACCTACGAGCAGTACTTC
TRBV7-9	15	TRBJ2-7	-	many	CASSLEGGIAGGQYF	TGTGCCAGCAGCTTAGAGGGCGGGATCGCCGGGGGGCAGTACTTC
TRBV6-5	14	TRBJ1-1	-	-	CASSGSTGNTEAFF	TGTGCCAGCAGTGGCAGTACAGGGAACACTGAAGCTTTCTTT
TRBV6-5	13	TRBJ1-2	TRBD1	-	CASSSVSGTGVQF	TGTGCCAGCAGTTCCGTTTCCGGGACAGGGGTCCAATTC
TRBV25-1	16	TRBJ2-6	-	-	CASSDPWASGANVLTF	TGTGCCAGCAGTGATCCCTGGGCATCTGGGGCCAACGTCCTGACTTTC
TRBV4-2	14	TRBJ1-1	-	-	CASSIGQMNTEAFF	TGTGCCAGCAGTATAGGACAGATGAACACTGAAGCTTTCTTT
TRBV7-3	16	TRBJ2-1	TRBD2	-	CASSLSGGAHYNEQFF	TGTGCCAGCAGCTTGAGCGGGGGGGCCCATTACAATGAGCAGTTCTTC
TRBV7-8	14	TRBJ2-7	-	once	CASSLGTASYEQYF	TGTGCCAGCAGCTTAGGGACAGCCTCCTACGAGCAGTACTTC
TRBV18	16	TRBJ1-4	-	-	CASSPDGLATNEKLFF	TGTGCCAGCTCACCGGACGGGTTGGCAACTAATGAAAAACTGTTTTTT
TRBV5-4	16	TRBJ2-2	-	-	CASSLDRGRNTGELFF	TGTGCCAGCAGCTTGGACCGGGGAAGGAACACCGGGGAGCTGTTTTTT
TRBV5-1	14	TRBJ2-1	TRBD2	-	CASSHGRSGNEQFF	TGCGCCAGCAGCCACGGGAGGTCGGGGAATGAGCAGTTCTTC
TRBV13	14	TRBJ1-3	-	-	CASSSQGSGNTIYF	TGTGCCAGCAGCTCACAGGGTTCCGGAAACACCATATATTTT
TRBV6-1	15	TRBJ2-2	TRBD2	-	CASTLTSVGAGELFF	TGTGCCAGCACCCTTACTAGCGTAGGGGCCGGGGAGCTGTTTTTT
TRBV21-1	18	TRBJ2-7	-	-	CASSKGKGRTGGMYEQYF	TGTGCCAGCAGCAAAGGAAAGGGCAGGACAGGGGGTATGTACGAGCAGTACTTC
TRBV18	16	TRBJ1-4	-	-	CASSLTNRGTNEKLFF	TGTGCCAGCTCCTTGACGAATCGGGGAACTAATGAAAAACTGTTTTTT
TRBV4-1	13	TRBJ2-1	-	-	CASSQLTGYEQFF	TGCGCCAGCAGCCAACTAACGGGATATGAGCAGTTCTTC
TRBV7-9	18	TRBJ2-3	-	-	CASSPRSPRAHGTDTQYF	TGTGCCAGCAGCCCGCGGAGTCCCCGCGCACACGGCACAGATACGCAGTATTTT
TRBV4-3	16	TRBJ1-1	TRBD1	-	CASSQDQGTANTEAFF	TGCGCCAGCAGCCAAGATCAGGGGACAGCGAACACTGAAGCTTTCTTT
TRBV9	16	TRBJ2-3	TRBD1	-	CASSPSRGGNTDTQYF	TGTGCCAGCAGCCCCTCCAGAGGGGGCAACACAGATACGCAGTATTTT